This T cell receptor beta chain is drawn from a study of early T cells in non-severe SARS-CoV-2 infection (dated by TCRdb to the early 2020s). Regarding the complete study: Bulk RNA from unsorted whole blood was used for TCR sequencing, so alpha and beta chains could not be paired. Results the study describes overall, beyond this receptor: VDJdb matching was skewed toward anti-spike CD8 responses and likely underestimated virus-specific expansions by missing private and CD4 specificities.

This clonotype has a count of ten or more. This receptor's antigen is unknown. It has no much larger one-base neighbor in the sample; base qualities were not kept. Deletion took 2 bases off V and 10 bases off J, with a span of 17 bases between the germline ends. The CDR3 has 14 amino acids, counting the end cysteine and phenylalanine. The kept DNA is CDR3 alone, 42 bases in frame from the first base. The germline V gene (reference sequence) gives CDR1 as MNHNY and CDR2 as SVGAGI. Library preparation was by 5' RACE. Sequencing used a NextSeq 500. The TCR library protocol attached unique molecular identifiers to individual cDNA molecules to correct for sequencing error and PCR bias. TCR alpha and beta chains were both sequenced, and the abundances of alpha and beta sequences in each sample were closely correlated with each other. Regarding the original processing steps: Decombinator V4 was used to perform V gene, J gene and CDR3 annotation of TCR sequences. TCRs were defined as expanded if a significant change between any two time points was detected under a Poisson model with p below 0.0001. Abundances of TCRs were expressed as counts per million after normalisation to the total number of TCRs sequenced in each sample. TRAV1-2 paired with TRAJ12, TRAJ20 or TRAJ33 defined MAIT TCRs, while TRAV10 paired with TRAJ18 defined iNKT TCRs. A search of VDJdb, accessed on 1 November 2021, was run for TCRs annotated to CMV, EBV and SARS-CoV-2, with TCRs annotated for multiple antigens excluded. The public reads were run again by TCRdb, first through fastp at Q25 and then through MiXCR, and only productive beta chains were kept. Merged by CDR3 protein, the rows form single entries marked with the most common genes and DNA. The V and J calls and clone size are TCRdb's, not the authors'. The sample table shows some 66,000 distinct CDR3 sequences, and approximately 8.3% are seen once. The ten most abundant clones make up 3% to 3.5% of the sample.

This was a case-control study nested in a cohort of healthcare workers in London, UK, who had nasopharyngeal swab PCR tests and blood samples taken every week. Healthcare workers were enrolled in the week of the UK lockdown, from 23 to 31 March 2020, and were followed every week for up to roughly 15 weeks. This TCR was recovered from an adult who was a healthcare worker with PCR-confirmed SARS-CoV-2 infection or an uninfected control (not recorded which). The specimen was whole blood. The chain employs TRBV6-6 and TRBJ1-1; tentative D gene TRBD1, with 5 bases matching. Read as DNA, the sequence is TGTGCCAGCAGTTACAGCCTCTCCAGGGAGGGAGCTTTCTTT. This translates into CASSYSLSREGAFF.